What follows are 23 T cell receptor beta chains derived from one specimen sequenced in a study of blood T cell repertoires in COVID-19 (dated by TCRdb to between 2020 and 2021). Library prep was done by the immunoSEQ multiplex PCR assay. Entries here come from immuneACCESS through TCRdb and include only in-frame sequences with V and J called. Some clones fail to appear in such tables; in the studies checked, an unresolved V gene covers under half of the shortfall, and the cause of the remainder is unknown. The sample table contains 200,000 to 250,000 clones; only one count was recorded for 83% of them. The ten largest clones add up to more than 5.5% of the sample. The sample comprised peripheral blood. The receptors were sampled from a human donor in a cohort sampled during active COVID-19.

This chain connects TRBV30 to TRBJ1-5, with TRBD1 as a possible D gene (5 bases). Germline V gene lookup returns CDR1 GTSNPN and CDR2 SVGIG (reference sequence). This CDR3 contains 13 residues. Trimming pared 3 bases from V and 3 bases from J, leaving 9 bases between. This chain's CDR3 is CAWSRQYNQPQHF. The CDR3 DNA follows: TGTGCCTGGAGCCGACAGTACAATCAGCCCCAGCATTTT.

This chain joins TRBV24-1 and TRBJ2-1, with 10 positions matching TRBD2. V lost 2 bases to trimming and J lost 1 base; unmatched junction nucleotides: 1. The CDR3 totals 16 residues. Germline CDR1 KGHDR, CDR2 SFDVKD. The CDR3 DNA follows: TGTGCCACCAGTGATTATAGCGGGAGGTCCTACAATGAGCAGTTCTTC. This gives the protein CATSDYSGRSYNEQFF.

The gene calls are TRBV3-1 (or the pseudogene TRBV3-2) and TRBJ2-5; D possibly corresponds to TRBD2 (6 bases). The CDR3 runs to 14 residues. The germline V gene encodes CDR1 LGHDT and CDR2 YNNKEL (reference sequence). Trimming cost V 5 bases and J 5 bases, with 15 bases left between them. CDR3 region: CASSFRGMGETQYF. The CDR3 DNA is TGTGCCAGCAGCTTCCGGGGGATGGGGGAGACCCAGTACTTC.

CDR3 loop: CASSFFSGMAGELFF. In nucleotides, the CDR3 is TGTGCCAGCAGTTTTTTTTCGGGGATGGCCGGGGAGCTGTTTTTT. V gene TRBV28 combines with J gene TRBJ2-2; maybe TRBD2 (5 bases). The V end lost 3 bases, the J end lost 6 bases, and 14 bases lay between the germline ends. From germline, CDR1 is MDHEN and CDR2 SYDVKM. This CDR3 spans 15 amino acids.

The rearrangement uses TRBV2 and TRBJ2-1; unclear D gene. CDR1 and CDR2 (germline): SNHLY, FYNNEI. There are 12 residues in the CDR3. The V end was cut by 3 bases, the J end by 10 bases, with 10 bases between. The CDR3 DNA sequence: TGTGCCAGCAGTGAGATTGTCCTAGAGCAGTTCTTC. Translated, it gives CASSEIVLEQFF. Looking up the rest from reference TRBV2 and TRBJ2-1 gives the full variable domain: EPEVTQTPSHQVTQMGQEVILRCVPISNHLYFYWYRQILGQKVEFLVSFYNNEISEKSEIFDDQFSVERPDGSNFTLKIRSTKLEDSAMYFCASSEIVLEQFFGPGTRLTVL.

The chain has TRBV4-2 and TRBJ2-2, with a tentative D call TRBD1 (5 bases). Germline-derived CDR1 and CDR2 are LGHNA and YNFKEQ. The CDR3 loop spans 15 amino acids. V was pared by 4 bases and J by 0 bases, with 9 bases between. CDR3 in amino acids: CASSREGANTGELFF. The CDR3 DNA follows: TGTGCCAGCAGCCGAGAAGGGGCGAACACCGGGGAGCTGTTTTTT.

The chain is built from TRBV14 and TRBJ1-2; 9 bases map to TRBD1. Losses at the gene ends were 2 bases for V and 13 bases for J; bases not matched to a gene: 14. CDR3 length: 15 amino acids. CDR1 and CDR2 from the germline V gene are SGHDN and FVKESK. The CDR3 is CASSQLNSGTGSLTF. The CDR3 DNA is TGTGCCAGCAGCCAACTCAATTCCGGGACAGGGTCTCTCACCTTC.

The V and J genes are TRBV27 and TRBJ2-1; the match to TRBD1 covers 7 bases. The CDR3 consists of 17 residues. Germline lookup yields CDR1 MNHEY and CDR2 SMNVEV (reference sequence). The V and J ends lost 5 bases and 0 bases, in that order; junction bases with no gene match: 10. The CDR3: CASSPRTGLSSYNEQFF. CDR3 coding DNA: TGTGCCAGCAGTCCTCGGACAGGCCTTAGCTCCTACAATGAGCAGTTCTTC.

The gene calls are TRBV28 and TRBJ1-2; 7 bases fit TRBD1. CDR1 is MDHEN, CDR2 SYDVKM, per germline. The ends lost 6 bases at V and 2 bases at J; junction bases unmatched: 3. There are 13 residues in the CDR3. The DNA of the CDR3 is TGTGCCAGCAGCATGGGACAGAACTATGGCTACACCTTC. Amino acid sequence: CASSMGQNYGYTF.

V gene TRBV2 combines with J gene TRBJ1-6; possibly TRBD1 for D (6 bases). Germline CDR1 reads SNHLY; CDR2 reads FYNNEI. V lost 4 bases and J 7 bases, leaving 11 bases between the germline ends. This CDR3 spans 14 amino acids. CDR3 residues: CASSVNRENSPLHF. The CDR3, as DNA: TGTGCCAGCAGTGTTAACAGGGAGAATTCACCCCTCCACTTT. The full variable domain, rest sourced from reference TRBV2 and TRBJ1-6, is EPEVTQTPSHQVTQMGQEVILRCVPISNHLYFYWYRQILGQKVEFLVSFYNNEISEKSEIFDDQFSVERPDGSNFTLKIRSTKLEDSAMYFCASSVNRENSPLHFGNGTRLTVT.

As for this clone: A read error is possible here, since a much larger clone lies one base away. V is TRBV6-5 and J is TRBJ1-6, with 8 bases fitting TRBD1. Germline CDR1 is MNHEY and CDR2 is SVGAGI. CDR3 length equals 14 residues. The V segment lost 6 bases and the J segment 5 bases; nucleotides outside the gene matches: 3. The CDR3 is CASSPGQDNSPLHF. The CDR3 DNA follows: TGTGCCAGCAGCCCGGGACAGGATAATTCACCCCTCCACTTT.

The rearrangement uses TRBV2 and TRBJ1-3; TRBD1 aligns across 7 bases. Looked up from germline, CDR1 is SNHLY and CDR2 is FYNNEI. The ends lost 5 bases at V and 4 bases at J; junction bases unmatched: 5. The CDR3 length is 14 residues. Here the CDR3 DNA reads TGTGCCAGCAGTCCAGGGGGAAACGGAAACACCATATATTTT. This translates into CASSPGGNGNTIYF. Using reference TRBV2 and TRBJ1-3 for the parts outside the CDR3, the full variable domain is EPEVTQTPSHQVTQMGQEVILRCVPISNHLYFYWYRQILGQKVEFLVSFYNNEISEKSEIFDDQFSVERPDGSNFTLKIRSTKLEDSAMYFCASSPGGNGNTIYFGEGSWLTVV.

This clone was seen many times. The gene calls are TRBV4-1 and TRBJ2-3, with D possibly TRBD1 on 5 matching bases. V lost 4 bases, J lost 2 bases, and 13 bases lay in between. The CDR3 consists of 15 residues. Germline CDR1 and CDR2: MGHRA and YSYEKL. Written as DNA, the CDR3 is TGCGCCAGCAGCCTGTTAGGGGTTACCACAGATACGCAGTATTTT. It specifies CASSLLGVTTDTQYF.

The chain carries TRBV27 and TRBJ2-1; possible D gene TRBD1, 6 bases. Trimming stripped 8 bases from V and 4 bases from J, with 24 bases between. Germline V gene lookup returns CDR1 MNHEY and CDR2 SMNVEV (reference sequence). The length of the CDR3 is 17 residues. CDR3 residues: CASGPGALIRNYNEQFF. In DNA form, the CDR3 reads TGTGCCAGCGGACCAGGGGCCTTAATCCGAAATTACAATGAGCAGTTCTTC.

The gene calls are TRBV7-3 and TRBJ2-7; tentative D call: TRBD2 (5 bases). Germline lookup yields CDR1 SGHTA and CDR2 FQGTGA. The CDR3 contains 15 residues. The ends were cut back, 5 bases at V and 7 bases at J, with 21 bases in the middle. CDR3 residues: CASSPLTGGREEQYF. The CDR3 DNA sequence: TGTGCCAGCAGCCCATTAACCGGCGGACGGGAAGAGCAGTACTTC.

The chain employs TRBV9 and TRBJ1-4; 8 bases line up with TRBD1. Germline CDR1 and CDR2: SGDLS and YYNGEE. V lost 4 bases and J lost 0; bases outside the gene matches: 11. The CDR3 totals 18 residues. CDR3 nucleotide sequence: TGTGCCAGCAGCTCAACCACAGGGGGAGGGGCAACTAATGAAAAACTGTTTTTT. This gives the protein CASSSTTGGGATNEKLFF.

V usage is TRBV10-3 and J usage is TRBJ1-4; no definite D call. This CDR3 has 13 amino acids. CDR1 ENHRY and CDR2 SYGVKD come from the germline V gene. Trimming left V 2 bases short and J 6 bases short, with 7 bases between. CDR3 in DNA: TGTGCCATCAGTGAGAGAGTAGATGAAAAACTGTTTTTT. This translates into CAISERVDEKLFF.

This rearrangement joins TRBV6-1 to TRBJ2-1; 7 bases match TRBD1. The CDR3 sequence is 15 residues long. Germline loops: CDR1 MNHNS, CDR2 SASEGT. Trimming cost V 6 bases and J 4 bases; bases outside gene matches: 9. This CDR3 reads CASRPGTDLYNEQFF. The CDR3 DNA reads TGTGCCAGCAGACCCGGGACAGATCTTTACAATGAGCAGTTCTTC.

This clone showed up just a few times. J is TRBJ1-1 and V is TRBV2, with D unclear. Per germline, CDR1 SNHLY and CDR2 FYNNEI. The CDR3 sequence is 15 residues long. V shed 3 bases and J shed 1 base, with 12 bases lying between them. The CDR3 is CASSDVGLANTEAFF. CDR3 DNA sequence: TGTGCCAGCAGTGATGTCGGACTCGCGAACACTGAAGCTTTCTTT. Full variable domain (outside the CDR3, taken from reference TRBV2 and TRBJ1-1): EPEVTQTPSHQVTQMGQEVILRCVPISNHLYFYWYRQILGQKVEFLVSFYNNEISEKSEIFDDQFSVERPDGSNFTLKIRSTKLEDSAMYFCASSDVGLANTEAFFGQGTRLTVV.

This clone was detected once. The chain has TRBV27 and TRBJ2-3; 11 nucleotides line up with TRBD2. V was pared by 5 bases and J by 1 base, with 5 bases of the junction left unmatched. Per the germline V gene, CDR1 is MNHEY and CDR2 is SMNVEV (reference sequence). CDR3 length: 16 residues. In nucleotides, the CDR3 is TGTGCCAGCAGTCTCGGGACTAGCGGCCGCACAGATACGCAGTATTTT. Its protein is CASSLGTSGRTDTQYF.

The chain couples TRBV7-8 to TRBJ2-7, with 10 nucleotides matching TRBD2. This CDR3 is built from 17 residues. Germline CDR1 is SGHVS and CDR2 is FQNEAQ. V shed 1 base, J shed 5 bases, and the junction held 11 bases outside the gene matches. The CDR3 DNA reads as TGTGCCAGCAGCTTAGAGATTCAAGCGGGGGGGCCCCACGAGCAGTACTTC. Residues: CASSLEIQAGGPHEQYF.

This rearrangement joins TRBV18 to TRBJ1-1; 7 positions agree with TRBD1. After removal of 3 bases from V and 1 base from J, the junction contained 5 bases not matched to a gene. There are 15 residues in the CDR3. The germline CDR1 and CDR2 sequences are KGHSH and LQKENI. CDR3 bases: TGTGCCAGCTCACCTTATGACAGGGCGAACACTGAAGCTTTCTTT. It encodes CASSPYDRANTEAFF. Combining the CDR3 with reference TRBV18 and TRBJ1-1 gives the whole variable domain NAGVMQNPRHLVRRRGQEARLRCSPMKGHSHVYWYRQLPEEGLKFMVYLQKENIIDESGMPKERFSAEFPKEGPSILRIQQVVRGDSAAYFCASSPYDRANTEAFFGQGTRLTVV.

This clone occurred a few times. The chain combines TRBV4-1 with TRBJ1-4; maybe TRBD1 (5 bases). Trimming pared 4 bases from V and 5 bases from J, leaving 11 bases between. Germline CDR1 MGHRA, CDR2 YSYEKL. The CDR3 covers 14 residues. In DNA, the CDR3 is TGCGCCAGCAGCCTCAGGGCTGGGAATGAAAAACTGTTTTTT. Residues: CASSLRAGNEKLFF.